This T cell receptor beta chain was sequenced in a study of T cell responses to AZD1222 COVID-19 vaccine. The overall study: Second-dose schedules of about 4 or about 12 weeks were combined. Study results and limitations: Spike regions recognized by vaccine-associated CD4 TCRs spanned the protein, led by 160-218 and 743-854.

Comments on this clone: Its antigen is currently unknown.

Produced via immunoSEQ multiplex PCR; TCRdb's table is partial and in-frame only. The data show 95,000 to 130,000 clones, roughly 87% seen once. The CDR3 sequence is 15 residues long. Trimming shortened V by 5 bases and J by 2 bases, and 15 bases separated the two germline ends. The germline V gene encodes CDR1 MDHEN and CDR2 SYDVKM. The chain recombines TRBV28 with TRBJ1-1, with D possibly being TRBD1 (5 bases). The input for sequencing was peripheral blood, taken on day 0 of AZD1222 vaccination. The origin of this receptor is an adult in good health. The CDR3 nucleotides read TGTGCCAGCAGTCTGCGGGGGGTCTTAAACACTGAAGCTTTCTTT. It is translated as CASSLRGVLNTEAFF.